This entry is about one TCR beta chain. V shed 2 bases and J shed 4 bases, with 24 bases lying between them. This CDR3 region has 18 residues. Germline CDR1 and CDR2: SGHDT and YYEEEE. Some clones are missing from TCRdb's copy, which holds only in-frame ones; the method was immunoSEQ multiplex PCR. This table holds about 350,000 clones, around 88% found once. These data are taken from a study of Ad26.COV2.S vaccination and SARS-CoV-2 variants. Study-wide context: Ad26.COV2.S was injected intramuscularly once or twice, 56 days apart.

Stated treatment: about 20 received Ad26.COV2.S at low or high dose, single or two shots; several received placebo; per-sample allocation not given. On day 63 after the first injection, vaccine and placebo recipients gave samples. Boston hosted the donor, who was an adult aged 18-55 years. The chain is built from TRBV5-6 and TRBJ1-1; D not resolved. The sequencing here drew on peripheral blood, taken in a trial of Ad26.COV2.S vaccine versus placebo. This TCR came from a person between 18 and 60 years old who received the Ad26.COV2.S COVID-19 vaccine or a placebo. CDR3 nucleotides: TGTGCCAGCAGCTTAGGTGTGGGGATGACTATTATTGGCACTGAAGCTTTCTTT. This codes for CASSLGVGMTIIGTEAFF. The variable domain in full, with the rest retrieved from reference TRBV5-6 and TRBJ1-1, is DAGVTQSPTHLIKTRGQQVTLRCSPKSGHDTVSWYQQALGQGPQFIFQYYEEEERQRGNFPDRFSGHQFPNYSSELNVNALLLGDSALYLCASSLGVGMTIIGTEAFFGQGTRLTVV.